The 26 T cell receptor beta chains in this list originate from one sample, sequenced in a study of blood T cell repertoires in COVID-19. Sequencing was performed with immunoSEQ multiplex PCR; in TCRdb, only in-frame clones are kept and a portion is missing. The table has under 400,000 clones, roughly 90% seen once; the top ten hold around 3.9%. The sequenced sample consisted of peripheral blood. These receptors were collected from an older woman with COVID-19, enrolled during active disease.

This clone was detected once. The chain employs TRBV7-9 and TRBJ1-1; D gene unclear. Germline V gene data show CDR1 as SEHNR and CDR2 as FQNEAQ (reference sequence). The CDR3 is made up of 15 amino acids. V was shortened by 5 bases and J by 6 bases, with 19 bases between the two germline ends. CDR3 protein: CASSLHRPGLPEAFF. CDR3 sequence (DNA): TGTGCCAGCAGCCTTCACCGTCCGGGTCTACCTGAAGCTTTCTTT. The whole variable domain, filled in from reference TRBV7-9 and TRBJ1-1, reads DTGVSQNPRHKITKRGQNVTFRCDPISEHNRLYWYRQTLGQGPEFLTYFQNEAQLEKSRLLSDRFSAERPKGSFSTLEIQRTEQGDSAMYLCASSLHRPGLPEAFFGQGTRLTVV.

V is TRBV7-8 and J is TRBJ2-7; TRBD1 agrees at 7 bases. CDR3 length equals 15 residues. Unmatched junction bases numbered 10, after V lost 5 bases and J lost 3 bases. Germline CDR1 SGHVS, CDR2 FQNEAQ. The CDR3 loop reads CASSGKGQNFYEQYF. CDR3 bases: TGTGCCAGCAGCGGCAAGGGACAGAATTTCTACGAGCAGTACTTC.

The chain is built from TRBV2 and TRBJ1-1; TRBD1 is a possible D gene (5 bases). The germline CDR1 and CDR2 sequences are SNHLY and FYNNEI. Trimming left V 6 bases short and J 5 bases short, with 16 bases between. This CDR3 has 14 residues. CDR3 protein: CASRGGTYGTEAFF. The CDR3 nucleotides are TGTGCCAGCAGGGGCGGGACTTACGGGACTGAAGCTTTCTTT.

The rearrangement uses TRBV28 and TRBJ2-3, with 7 bases aligning to TRBD1. CDR3 length: 16 residues. Germline V lookup: CDR1 MDHEN, CDR2 SYDVKM. The trim removed 5 bases at V and 3 bases at J, leaving 11 bases unmatched. The CDR3 coding sequence is TGTGCCAGCAGTATTGAGACAGGGTCAACAACAGATACGCAGTATTTT. Translating it yields CASSIETGSTTDTQYF.

The count of this clone is one. The CDR3 sequence: CASKVPGTGFISSYGYTF. The CDR3 bases are TGTGCCAGTAAAGTTCCAGGGACAGGGTTTATATCGTCCTATGGCTACACCTTC. The V gene is TRBV19, the J gene TRBJ1-2, with TRBD1 identical over 9 bases. The CDR3 consists of 18 residues. Germline CDR1 LNHDA, CDR2 SQIVND (reference sequence). V lost 7 bases to trimming and J lost 4 bases; unmatched junction nucleotides: 19. Drawing the rest from reference TRBV19 and TRBJ1-2, the complete variable domain is DGGITQSPKYLFRKEGQNVTLSCEQNLNHDAMYWYRQDPGQGLRLIYYSQIVNDFQKGDIAEGYSVSREKKESFPLTVTSAQKNPTAFYLCASKVPGTGFISSYGYTFGSGTRLTVV.

The chain uses TRBV6-5 and TRBJ1-3, with 8 positions matching TRBD1. This CDR3 has 14 residues. CDR1 MNHEY and CDR2 SVGAGI come from the germline V gene. The V and J ends lost 7 bases and 4 bases, in that order; junction bases with no gene match: 6. The DNA of the CDR3 is TGTGCCAGCAAAGACAGGGGACCAGGAAACACCATATATTTT. This sequence encodes CASKDRGPGNTIYF.

V is TRBV7-3 and J is TRBJ2-2; 8 nucleotides agree with TRBD2. Germline V gene sequence: CDR1 SGHTA, CDR2 FQGTGA. The CDR3 runs 16 residues. Trimming removed 5 bases from V and 1 base from J; junction bases left unmatched: 6. CDR3 sequence (DNA): TGTGCCAGCAGCCTCTTAGCGGGGCGGAACACCGGGGAGCTGTTTTTT. Translated, it gives CASSLLAGRNTGELFF.

The chain is built from TRBV30 and TRBJ1-5; the D is unclear. The V gene lost 7 bases and the J gene lost 3 bases, with 10 bases spanning the gap. Germline V gene data show CDR1 as GTSNPN and CDR2 as SVGIG (reference sequence). This CDR3 spans 12 amino acids. As DNA, the CDR3 is TGTGCCTTCGGGTCATACAATCAGCCCCAGCATTTT. It yields the protein CAFGSYNQPQHF.

On this clone itself: The same CDR3 is also encoded by other DNA sequences in this sample. The chain combines TRBV7-2 with TRBJ2-5, with D possibly being TRBD1 (6 bases). Germline V lookup: CDR1 SGHTA, CDR2 FQGNSA. The length of the CDR3 is 14 residues. The V end was cut by 0 bases, the J end by 5 bases, with 10 bases between. In nucleotides, the CDR3 is TGTGCCAGCAGCTTAGCGGGGGCCGGGGAGACCCAGTACTTC. Residues: CASSLAGAGETQYF.

This chain connects TRBV5-6 to TRBJ1-2, with D possibly TRBD1 on 5 matching bases. The germline V gene has CDR1 SGHDT and CDR2 YYEEEE. This CDR3 region has 13 residues. The V end was cut by 3 bases, the J end by 5 bases, with 11 bases between. CDR3: CASSSDRDYGYTF. The CDR3 coding sequence is TGTGCCAGCAGCTCCGACAGAGATTATGGCTACACCTTC.

The chain is built from TRBV4-2 and TRBJ1-1; 7 bases match TRBD1. The V gene's germline CDR1 is LGHNA and CDR2 YNFKEQ. Trimming cost V 1 base and J 0 bases; bases outside gene matches: 5. The CDR3 loop spans 16 amino acids. CDR3 sequence reads: CASSQGQGFMNTEAFF. In DNA, the CDR3 is TGTGCCAGCAGCCAAGGACAGGGTTTCATGAACACTGAAGCTTTCTTT.

The table lists this clone with a count of one. The chain combines TRBV6-5 with TRBJ2-1; weak D call: TRBD1 (5 bases). V was pared by 10 bases and J by 4 bases, with 17 bases between. Germline values: CDR1 MNHEY, CDR2 SVGAGI. The CDR3 contains 14 residues. CDR3: CATRVTVFYNEQFF. In DNA, the CDR3 is TGTGCCACCCGTGTGACAGTATTTTACAATGAGCAGTTCTTC.

The chain combines TRBV6-5 with TRBJ1-5; D remains ambiguous. Germline V lookup: CDR1 MNHEY, CDR2 SVGAGI. The CDR3 extends over 13 amino acids. Trimming removed 6 bases from V and 3 bases from J, with 9 bases in between. The CDR3 DNA is TGTGCCAGCAGGCGAACTCTCAATCAGCCCCAGCATTTT. Amino acids: CASRRTLNQPQHF.

This clone was seen only a few times. This chain joins TRBV3-1 (or the pseudogene TRBV3-2) and TRBJ2-2; 7 bases are a match to TRBD1. The CDR3 runs to 19 residues. V shed 0 bases, J shed 2 bases, and the junction held 12 bases outside the gene matches. Germline V gene lookup returns CDR1 LGHDT and CDR2 YNNKEL (reference sequence). DNA for the CDR3: TGTGCCAGCAGCCAAGATGCCAACCCGGACAGGAGAAACACCGGGGAGCTGTTTTTT. Its protein product is CASSQDANPDRRNTGELFF.

The chain has TRBV19 and TRBJ2-5; TRBD2 might be the D (5 bases). This CDR3 has 12 residues. The V gene's germline CDR1 is LNHDA and CDR2 SQIVND (reference sequence). The V end lost 6 bases, the J end lost 5 bases, and 10 bases lay between the germline ends. The CDR3 DNA follows: TGTGCCAGTAGGGGCCGAGGGGAGACCCAGTACTTC. Residues: CASRGRGETQYF.

The rearrangement uses TRBV5-6 and TRBJ1-2; TRBD1 matches at 12 bases. V lost 2 bases and J lost 5; bases outside the gene matches: 7. CDR1 and CDR2 (germline): SGHDT, YYEEEE. The CDR3 has 16 residues. The CDR3 spells CASSFRGQGASYGYTF. CDR3 nucleotides: TGTGCCAGCAGCTTTCGGGGACAGGGGGCTAGTTATGGCTACACCTTC.

The chain uses TRBV6-2 or TRBV6-3 and TRBJ2-7; 9 bases are shared with TRBD2. The CDR3 runs to 14 residues. J lost 6 bases, V lost 5 bases, and 8 bases had no gene match. Germline lookup yields CDR1 MNHEY and CDR2 SVGEGT. In DNA, the CDR3 is TGTGCCAGCAGTCCCTTAGCGGGGGTGGGCGAGCAGTACTTC. Its translation is CASSPLAGVGEQYF.

This chain connects TRBV19 to TRBJ1-2; 8 bases map to TRBD1. CDR1 and CDR2 (germline): LNHDA, SQIVND (reference sequence). V trimming: 4 bases; J trimming: 3 bases; junction bases outside the gene matches: 4. This CDR3 has 14 residues. As DNA, the CDR3 is TGTGCCAGTAGTACAGGGGGCGCTCACTATGGCTACACCTTC. Its translation: CASSTGGAHYGYTF.

The CDR3 nucleotides are TGTGCCAGCAGCTTTATGGCCCCGGGGAGGGAGACCCAGTACTTC. It specifies CASSFMAPGRETQYF. The V and J genes are TRBV7-3 and TRBJ2-5, with D perhaps matching TRBD2 (6 bases). The CDR3 runs 15 residues. Per germline, CDR1 SGHTA and CDR2 FQGTGA. V dropped 3 bases and J dropped 5 bases, with 16 bases sitting between them.

The chain recombines TRBV6-5 with TRBJ1-4; D is unresolved. The CDR3 has 14 residues. CDR1 is MNHEY and CDR2 is SVGAGI in the germline V gene. V lost 4 bases, J lost 7 bases, and 13 bases lay in between. In nucleotides, the CDR3 is TGTGCCAGCAGTTTGACTGAAGGCGGTGAAAAACTGTTTTTT. Amino acids: CASSLTEGGEKLFF.

The chain couples TRBV27 to TRBJ1-6, with D possibly matching TRBD1 (5 bases). Trimming removed 5 bases from V and 9 bases from J, with 20 bases in between. The germline CDR1 and CDR2 sequences are MNHEY and SMNVEV (reference sequence). This CDR3 spans 16 amino acids. The CDR3 reads CASSLRTSLTGSPLHF. The CDR3 DNA sequence: TGTGCCAGCAGTCTTAGGACAAGCCTAACAGGTTCACCCCTCCACTTT.

The count of this clone is one. CDR3 sequence reads: CASSSSSRQNTEAFF. The DNA for the CDR3 is TGTGCCAGCTCATCTTCGTCTCGACAGAACACTGAAGCTTTCTTT. This chain links TRBV18 with TRBJ1-1; D uncertain. This CDR3 spans 15 amino acids. Trimming took off 5 bases at V and 1 base at J, with 14 bases between the two ends. The germline CDR1 and CDR2 sequences are KGHSH and LQKENI.

The chain couples TRBV30 to TRBJ2-3; D ambiguous. CDR1 and CDR2 from the germline V gene are GTSNPN and SVGIG (reference sequence). V was clipped by 4 bases and J by 3 bases, with 8 bases between them. The CDR3 covers 12 residues. The CDR3 DNA reads as TGTGCCTGGACGAGTCGGACAGATACGCAGTATTTT. This sequence encodes CAWTSRTDTQYF.

The chain links TRBV10-3 to TRBJ2-7; 12 bases are a match to TRBD1. Germline V gene lookup returns CDR1 ENHRY and CDR2 SYGVKD. The length of the CDR3 is 15 residues. With V trimmed by 6 bases and J by 4 bases, 7 bases remained unmatched. For the CDR3, the DNA is TGTGCCATCAGGCCCGGGACAGGGGGCGCGTACGAGCAGTACTTC. The encoded protein is CAIRPGTGGAYEQYF.

V is TRBV4-2 and J is TRBJ1-5, with D possibly being TRBD1 (5 bases). The CDR3 is made up of 18 amino acids. Trimming took off 1 base at V and 6 bases at J, with 22 bases between the two ends. CDR1 is LGHNA and CDR2 is YNFKEQ in the germline V gene. The CDR3 sequence: CASSQASQGGMLRQPQHF. The CDR3 coding sequence is TGTGCCAGCAGCCAAGCATCGCAGGGAGGTATGCTTCGTCAGCCCCAGCATTTT.

The CDR3 reads CASSPGQTVLEAFF. Written as DNA, the CDR3 is TGTGCCAGCTCACCGGGACAGACCGTCCTCGAAGCTTTCTTT. V usage is TRBV18 and J usage is TRBJ1-1; TRBD1 matches at 7 bases. Germline V CDR1 and CDR2: KGHSH, LQKENI. With 3 bases clipped from V and 8 bases from J, the junction kept 9 bases outside the gene matches. The CDR3 runs 14 residues.